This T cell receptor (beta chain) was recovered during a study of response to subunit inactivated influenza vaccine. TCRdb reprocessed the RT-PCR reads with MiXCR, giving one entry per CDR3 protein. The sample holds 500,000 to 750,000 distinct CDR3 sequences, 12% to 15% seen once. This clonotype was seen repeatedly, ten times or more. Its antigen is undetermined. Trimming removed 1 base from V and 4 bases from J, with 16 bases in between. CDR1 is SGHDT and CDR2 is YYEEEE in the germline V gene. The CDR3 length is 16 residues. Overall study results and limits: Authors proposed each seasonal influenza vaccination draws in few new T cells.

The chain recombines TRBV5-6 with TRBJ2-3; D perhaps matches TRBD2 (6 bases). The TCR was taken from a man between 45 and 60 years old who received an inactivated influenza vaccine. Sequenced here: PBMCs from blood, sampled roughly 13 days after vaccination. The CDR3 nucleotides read TGTGCCAGCAGCTTGAGCAAGGGAGGCGCGGCAGATACGCAGTATTTT. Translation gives CASSLSKGGAADTQYF.